A selection of T cell receptor beta chains follows, all from one sample in a study of T cells after yellow fever vaccination. TCRdb reprocessed the 5' RACE reads with MiXCR, giving one entry per CDR3 protein. This sample has 250,000 or so distinct CDR3 sequences, with 6.9% found just once. This sample comprised CD4+ T cells sorted from PBMCs, obtained 15 days after the yellow fever booster vaccination. These receptors were taken from a man between 25 and 39 years old who received the YFV17D yellow fever vaccine. The CDR3 runs from the conserved cysteine through the conserved F or W. The D gene is left open where the match is weak. The listing skips clone size in some rows; elsewhere it reads once, few, many or a size class.

NA	NA	TRBV29-1	TRBJ2-5	CSVRLFGETQYF	TGCAGCGTTCGCTTGTTCGGAGAGACCCAGTACTTC
TRBD2	few	TRBV28	TRBJ2-3	CASSPIGLAGVTDTQYF	TGTGCCAGCAGCCCCATCGGACTAGCGGGAGTCACAGATACGCAGTATTTT
NA	few	TRBV28	TRBJ2-1	CASSLGQIGLNEQFF	TGTGCCAGCAGTTTGGGACAAATTGGCCTAAATGAGCAGTTCTTC
NA	NA	TRBV12-3/TRBV12-4	TRBJ1-4	CASRPGTANEKLFF	TGTGCCAGCAGACCAGGGACCGCAAATGAAAAACTGTTTTTT
NA	NA	TRBV10-3	TRBJ2-6	CAISDFYSGANVLTF	TGTGCCATCAGTGACTTCTACTCTGGGGCCAACGTCCTGACTTTC
NA	many	TRBV30	TRBJ2-7	CAWSVGGVAYEQYF	TGTGCCTGGAGTGTGGGGGGAGTGGCCTACGAGCAGTACTTC
TRBD2	few	TRBV20-1	TRBJ2-7	CSARGLAATYEQYF	TGCAGTGCAAGGGGACTAGCGGCAACCTACGAGCAGTACTTC
TRBD1	few	TRBV6-5	TRBJ1-1	CASSYLAGGSVNTEAFF	TGTGCCAGCAGTTACCTCGCAGGGGGTTCAGTGAACACTGAAGCTTTCTTT
TRBD2	few	TRBV7-2	TRBJ2-5	CASSRAGGGETQYF	TGTGCCAGCAGCCGAGCGGGAGGAGGAGAGACCCAGTACTTC
NA	many	TRBV2	TRBJ2-6	CAGGVSGANVLTF	TGTGCCGGAGGAGTTTCTGGGGCCAACGTCCTGACTTTC
NA	few	TRBV20-1	TRBJ2-1	CSARDEEQGTIF	TGCAGTGCTAGAGATGAGGAACAGGGAACGATCTTC